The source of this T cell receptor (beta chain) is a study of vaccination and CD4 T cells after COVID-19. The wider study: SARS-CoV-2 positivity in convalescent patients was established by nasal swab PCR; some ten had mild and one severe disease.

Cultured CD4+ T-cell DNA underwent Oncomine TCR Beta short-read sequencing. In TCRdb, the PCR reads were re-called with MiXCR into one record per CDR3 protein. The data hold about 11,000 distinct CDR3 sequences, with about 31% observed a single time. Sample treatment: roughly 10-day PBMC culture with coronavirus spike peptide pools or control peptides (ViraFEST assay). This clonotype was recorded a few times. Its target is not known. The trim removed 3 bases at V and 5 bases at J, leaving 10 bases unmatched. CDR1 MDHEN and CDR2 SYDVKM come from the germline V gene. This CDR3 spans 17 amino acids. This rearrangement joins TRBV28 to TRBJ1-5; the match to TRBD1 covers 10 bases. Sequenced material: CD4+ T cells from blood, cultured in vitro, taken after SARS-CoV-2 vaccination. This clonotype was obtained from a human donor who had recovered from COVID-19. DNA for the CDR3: TGTGCCAGCAGTTTGTTGGACAGGGGGTTGACTTATCAGCCCCAGCATTTT. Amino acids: CASSLLDRGLTYQPQHF.